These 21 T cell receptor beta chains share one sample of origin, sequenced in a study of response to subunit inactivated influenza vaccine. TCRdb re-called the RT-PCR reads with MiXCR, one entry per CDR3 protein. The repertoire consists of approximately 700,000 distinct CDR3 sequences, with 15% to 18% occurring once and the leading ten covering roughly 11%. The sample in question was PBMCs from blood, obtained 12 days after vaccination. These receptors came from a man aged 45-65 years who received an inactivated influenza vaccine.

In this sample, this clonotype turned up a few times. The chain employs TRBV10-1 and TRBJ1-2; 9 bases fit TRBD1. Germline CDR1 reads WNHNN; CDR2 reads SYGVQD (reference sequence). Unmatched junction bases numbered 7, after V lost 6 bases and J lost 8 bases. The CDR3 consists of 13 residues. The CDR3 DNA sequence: TGCGCCAGCAGCGCCAGGACAGGGGTCGGCTACACCTTC. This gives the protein CASSARTGVGYTF.

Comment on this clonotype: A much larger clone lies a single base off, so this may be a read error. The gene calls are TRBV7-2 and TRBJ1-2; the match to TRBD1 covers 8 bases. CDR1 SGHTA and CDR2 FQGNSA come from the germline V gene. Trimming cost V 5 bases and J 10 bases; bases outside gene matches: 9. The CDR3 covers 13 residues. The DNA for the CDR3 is TGTGCCAGCAGCCCCGGGACAGGTGACTCCTACACCTTC. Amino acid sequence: CASSPGTGDSYTF.

CDR3 protein: CASSTSGRGNTEAFF. As DNA, the CDR3 is TGTGCCAGCAGCACCTCGGGAAGGGGGAACACTGAAGCTTTCTTT. The chain recombines TRBV7-2 with TRBJ1-1; a possible D gene is TRBD1 (5 bases). The CDR3 loop spans 15 amino acids. V lost 5 bases and J 1 base, leaving 14 bases between the germline ends. Germline V gives CDR1 SGHTA, CDR2 FQGNSA. The full variable domain, completed using reference TRBV7-2 and TRBJ1-1, is GAGVSQSPSNKVTEKGKDVELRCDPISGHTALYWYRQSLGQGLEFLIYFQGNSAPDKSGLPSDRFSAERTGGSVSTLTIQRTQQEDSAVYLCASSTSGRGNTEAFFGQGTRLTVV.

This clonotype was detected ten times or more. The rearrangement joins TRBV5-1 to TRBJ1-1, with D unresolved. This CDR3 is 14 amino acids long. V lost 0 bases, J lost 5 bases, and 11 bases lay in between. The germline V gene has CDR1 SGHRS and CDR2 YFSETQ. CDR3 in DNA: TGCGCCAGCAGCTTGGCCACGGGGAGAACTGAAGCTTTCTTT. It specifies CASSLATGRTEAFF.

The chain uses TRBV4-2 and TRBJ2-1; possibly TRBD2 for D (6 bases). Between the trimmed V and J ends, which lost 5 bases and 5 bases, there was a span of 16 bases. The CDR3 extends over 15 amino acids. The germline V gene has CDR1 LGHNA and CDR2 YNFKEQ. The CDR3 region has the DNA TGTGCCAGCAGCTTACACACCGGGAGCAACAATGAGCAGTTCTTC. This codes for CASSLHTGSNNEQFF.

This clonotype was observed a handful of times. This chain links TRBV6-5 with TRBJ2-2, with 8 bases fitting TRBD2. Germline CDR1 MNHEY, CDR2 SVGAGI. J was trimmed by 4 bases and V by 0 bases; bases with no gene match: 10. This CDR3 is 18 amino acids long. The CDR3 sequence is CASSYSLSGTSFTGELFF. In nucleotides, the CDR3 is TGTGCCAGCAGTTACTCTCTCTCCGGGACTAGTTTCACCGGGGAGCTGTTTTTT.

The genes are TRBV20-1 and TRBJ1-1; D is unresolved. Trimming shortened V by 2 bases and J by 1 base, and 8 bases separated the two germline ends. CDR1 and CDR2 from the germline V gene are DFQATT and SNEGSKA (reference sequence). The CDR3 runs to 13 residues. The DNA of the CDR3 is TGCAGTGCTAGAAAGGGCCCGAACACTGAAGCTTTCTTT. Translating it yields CSARKGPNTEAFF.

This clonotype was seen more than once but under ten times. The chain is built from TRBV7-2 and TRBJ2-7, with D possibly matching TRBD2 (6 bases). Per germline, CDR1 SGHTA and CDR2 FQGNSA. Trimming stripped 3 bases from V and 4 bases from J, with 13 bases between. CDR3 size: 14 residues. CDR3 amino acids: CASSFQLASYEQYF. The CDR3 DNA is TGTGCCAGCAGCTTCCAGCTAGCGAGTTACGAGCAGTACTTC.

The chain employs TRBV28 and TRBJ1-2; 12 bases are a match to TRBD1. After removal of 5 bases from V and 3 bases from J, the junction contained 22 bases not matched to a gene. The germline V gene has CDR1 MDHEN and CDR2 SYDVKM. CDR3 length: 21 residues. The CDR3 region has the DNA TGTGCCAGCAGTGTAAACCCCTCCGGGACAGGGGGCCACCCGAGCGACTATGGCTACACCTTC. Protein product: CASSVNPSGTGGHPSDYGYTF.

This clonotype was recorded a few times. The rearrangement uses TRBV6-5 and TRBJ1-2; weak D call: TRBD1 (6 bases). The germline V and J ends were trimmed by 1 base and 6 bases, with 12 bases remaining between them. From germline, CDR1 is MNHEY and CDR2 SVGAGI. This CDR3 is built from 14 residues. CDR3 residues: CASSYFGGADGYTF. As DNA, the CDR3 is TGTGCCAGCAGTTACTTCGGGGGGGCTGATGGCTACACCTTC.

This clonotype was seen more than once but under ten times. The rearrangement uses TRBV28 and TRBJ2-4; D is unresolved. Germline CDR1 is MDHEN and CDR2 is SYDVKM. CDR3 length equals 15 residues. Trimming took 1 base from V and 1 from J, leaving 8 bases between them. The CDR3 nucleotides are TGTGCCAGCAGTTTATTAACGGATGCCAAAAACATTCAGTACTTC. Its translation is CASSLLTDAKNIQYF.

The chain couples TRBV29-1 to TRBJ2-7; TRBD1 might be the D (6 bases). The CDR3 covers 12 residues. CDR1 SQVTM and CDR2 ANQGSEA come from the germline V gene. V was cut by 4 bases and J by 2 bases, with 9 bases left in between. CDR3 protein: CSVADSPYEQYF. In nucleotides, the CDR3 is TGCAGCGTTGCGGACAGTCCCTACGAGCAGTACTTC.

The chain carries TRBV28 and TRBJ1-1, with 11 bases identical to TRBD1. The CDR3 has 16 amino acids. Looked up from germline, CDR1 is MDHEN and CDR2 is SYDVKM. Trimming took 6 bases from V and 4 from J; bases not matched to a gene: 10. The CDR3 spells CASSSGTGGAGTEAFF. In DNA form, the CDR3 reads TGTGCCAGCAGCTCCGGGACAGGGGGAGCGGGCACTGAAGCTTTCTTT.

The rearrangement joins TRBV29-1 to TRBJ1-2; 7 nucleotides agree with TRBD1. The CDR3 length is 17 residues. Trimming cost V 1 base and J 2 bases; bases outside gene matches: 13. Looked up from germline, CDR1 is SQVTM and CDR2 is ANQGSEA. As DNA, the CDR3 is TGCAGCGTTGAAGGCATTGTCAGGGGACAGATAAACTATGGCTACACCTTC. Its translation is CSVEGIVRGQINYGYTF.

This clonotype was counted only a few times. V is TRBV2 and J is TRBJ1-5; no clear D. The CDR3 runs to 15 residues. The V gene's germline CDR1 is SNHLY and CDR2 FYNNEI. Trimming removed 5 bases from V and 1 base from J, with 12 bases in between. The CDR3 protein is CASSRSVMSNQPQHF. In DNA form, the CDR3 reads TGTGCCAGCAGTCGTAGCGTAATGAGCAATCAGCCCCAGCATTTT.

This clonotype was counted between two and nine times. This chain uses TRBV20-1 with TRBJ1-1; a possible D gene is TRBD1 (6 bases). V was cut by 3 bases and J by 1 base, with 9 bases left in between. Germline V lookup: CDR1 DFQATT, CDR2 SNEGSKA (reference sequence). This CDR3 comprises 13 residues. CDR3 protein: CSASDRRNTEAFF. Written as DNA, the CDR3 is TGCAGTGCTAGTGACAGGAGGAACACTGAAGCTTTCTTT.

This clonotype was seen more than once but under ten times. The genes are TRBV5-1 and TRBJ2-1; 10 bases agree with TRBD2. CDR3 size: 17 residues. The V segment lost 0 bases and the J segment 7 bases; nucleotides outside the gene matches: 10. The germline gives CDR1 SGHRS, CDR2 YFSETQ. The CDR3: CASSLVSLAGALNEQFF. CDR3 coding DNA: TGCGCCAGCAGCTTGGTGTCGCTAGCGGGAGCACTGAATGAGCAGTTCTTC.

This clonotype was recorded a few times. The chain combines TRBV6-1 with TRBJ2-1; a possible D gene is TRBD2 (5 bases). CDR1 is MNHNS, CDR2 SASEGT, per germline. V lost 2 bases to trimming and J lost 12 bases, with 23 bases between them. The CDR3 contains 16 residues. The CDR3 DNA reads TGTGCCAGCAGTGAATTTTGGACTGCCTCCAAAATGGGGCAGTTCTTC. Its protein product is CASSEFWTASKMGQFF.

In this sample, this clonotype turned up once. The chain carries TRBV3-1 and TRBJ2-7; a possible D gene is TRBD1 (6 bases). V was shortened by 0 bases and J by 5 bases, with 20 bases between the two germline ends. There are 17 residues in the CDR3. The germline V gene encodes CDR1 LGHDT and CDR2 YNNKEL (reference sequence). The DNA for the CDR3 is TGTGCCAGCAGCCAAGATCCACCGGACAGCCTACGGAACGAGCAGTACTTC. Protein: CASSQDPPDSLRNEQYF.

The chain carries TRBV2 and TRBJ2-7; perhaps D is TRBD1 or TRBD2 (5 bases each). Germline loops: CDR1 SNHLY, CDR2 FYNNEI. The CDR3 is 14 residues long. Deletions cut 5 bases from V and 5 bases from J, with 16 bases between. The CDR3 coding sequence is TGTGCCAGCAGTCAAGGGACCGAGAGGAACGAGCAGTACTTC. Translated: CASSQGTERNEQYF. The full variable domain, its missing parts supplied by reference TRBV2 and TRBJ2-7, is EPEVTQTPSHQVTQMGQEVILRCVPISNHLYFYWYRQILGQKVEFLVSFYNNEISEKSEIFDDQFSVERPDGSNFTLKIRSTKLEDSAMYFCASSQGTERNEQYFGPGTRLTVT.

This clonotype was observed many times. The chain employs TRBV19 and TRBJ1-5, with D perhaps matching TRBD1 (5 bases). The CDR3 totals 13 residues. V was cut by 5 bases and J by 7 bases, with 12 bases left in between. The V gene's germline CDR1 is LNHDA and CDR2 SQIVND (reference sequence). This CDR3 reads CASSPGPGQPQHF. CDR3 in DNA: TGTGCCAGTAGTCCTGGCCCAGGGCAGCCCCAGCATTTT.